Given below is one T cell receptor (beta chain) in context. With 60 Vbeta and 13 Jbeta primers, the PCR was carried out. Using immunoSEQ multiplex PCR, the repertoire was profiled, and TCRdb retains in-frame clones only, with some absent. The data hold some 140,000 clones, with approximately 78% observed a single time. These data come from a study of cytomegalovirus exposure and HLA in healthy donors. The CDR3 covers 18 residues. V lost 3 bases, J lost 3 bases, and 13 bases stayed unmatched. CDR1 MNHEY and CDR2 SMNVEV come from the germline V gene (reference sequence). The clonotype comes from a woman in her forties or fifties in good health and CMV-seropositive. The sample taken for sequencing was PBMCs. This sequence joins TRBV27 and TRBJ2-3; 9 bases are a match to TRBD1. The CDR3 nucleotides read TGTGCCAGCAGTTTGTTCGGGAAGACAGGGGGTTGGACAGATACGCAGTATTTT. This encodes CASSLFGKTGGWTDTQYF.